One and the same sample provided the 4 T cell receptor beta chains below, sequenced in a study of beta chain features in type 1 diabetes. Their target antigens are unknown. Expressed TCRB transcripts were sequenced because the entire RNA isolate underwent reverse transcription. Profiled with immunoSEQ multiplex PCR; TCRdb holds only in-frame clones, not every one. The sample lists about 15,000 clones, approximately 64% occurring once. Regarding the study as a whole: Within each of all four CD4+ subsets, Type 1 diabetes patients had TCRB CDR3s that were moderately but significantly shorter.

Sequenced material: stem cell memory CD4+ T cells from blood. Source of these receptors: a woman aged 18-29 years with type 1 diabetes.

This chain links TRBV5-1 with TRBJ2-7; D is possibly TRBD2 (6 bases). Germline V gene lookup returns CDR1 SGHRS and CDR2 YFSETQ. The germline V and J ends were trimmed by 3 bases and 1 base, with 17 bases remaining between them. This CDR3 is built from 16 residues. The CDR3 region is CASSYAGGKRSYEQYF. In DNA, the CDR3 is TGCGCCAGCAGCTACGCTGGAGGGAAACGGTCCTACGAGCAGTACTTC. Together with reference TRBV5-1 and TRBJ2-7, the CDR3 gives the full variable domain: KAGVTQTPRYLIKTRGQQVTLSCSPISGHRSVSWYQQTPGQGLQFLFEYFSETQRNKGNFPGRFSGRQFSNSRSEMNVSTLELGDSALYLCASSYAGGKRSYEQYFGPGTRLTVT.

This clone occurred once. The chain couples TRBV19 to TRBJ2-5, with D possibly matching TRBD1 (6 bases). V was cut by 2 bases and J by 1 base, with 14 bases left in between. This CDR3 contains 16 residues. Germline V lookup: CDR1 LNHDA, CDR2 SQIVND (reference sequence). The CDR3 sequence: CASSILGHSFQETQYF. DNA for the CDR3: TGTGCCAGTAGTATACTGGGACATTCCTTCCAAGAGACCCAGTACTTC.

The chain uses TRBV7-3 and TRBJ1-2; the match to TRBD1 covers 7 bases. J lost 7 bases, V lost 5 bases, and 7 bases had no gene match. This CDR3 is 13 amino acids long. Germline values: CDR1 SGHTA, CDR2 FQGTGA. For the CDR3, the DNA is TGTGCCAGCAGCCAGAGACAGGGAGGTGGCTACACCTTC. It is translated as CASSQRQGGGYTF.

The chain is built from TRBV19 and TRBJ2-5; D might be TRBD1 (5 bases). The germline gives CDR1 LNHDA, CDR2 SQIVND (reference sequence). V gave up 9 bases and J gave up 1 base, with 9 bases separating them. The CDR3 covers 12 residues. This CDR3 reads CARGVFQETQYF. The CDR3 DNA sequence: TGTGCCAGAGGGGTCTTCCAAGAGACCCAGTACTTC.